This T cell receptor (beta chain) stems from a study of blood T cell repertoires in COVID-19. TCRdb's table, derived via immunoSEQ multiplex PCR, lists solely in-frame clones and lacks some. Among 35,000 to 45,000 clones, roughly 93% were seen once, and the ten largest hold about a tenth. Sequencing was carried out using peripheral blood. The TCR comes from a man aged 45-65 years with active COVID-19.

DNA of the CDR3: TGTGCCAGCAGCCCCAGACAGGGGGCTTCCTACGAGCAGTACTTC. Its protein is CASSPRQGASYEQYF. The J gene is TRBJ2-7, the V gene TRBV11-2; 10 bases fit TRBD1. The CDR3 has 15 residues. V was pared by 5 bases and J by 1 base, with 5 bases of the junction left unmatched. Germline V lookup: CDR1 SGHAT, CDR2 FQNNGV.